Following are 23 T cell receptor beta chains from one sample sequenced in a study of CD8 T cells in ankylosing spondylitis. TCRdb reprocessed the 5' RACE reads via MiXCR and lists one record per CDR3 protein. In the table there are roughly 86,000 distinct CDR3 sequences, roughly 8.8% of which are singletons. Source material: blood, either unsorted or a sorted T cell fraction (not recorded which). All receptors derive from a male donor with ankylosing spondylitis or in good health (not recorded which).

This clonotype came up many times. The chain carries TRBV12-3 or TRBV12-4 and TRBJ1-5; 8 bases align to TRBD1. The V and J ends lost 5 bases and 6 bases, in that order; junction bases with no gene match: 9. The CDR3 loop spans 15 amino acids. As DNA, the CDR3 is TGTGCCAGCAGTCCCAGAGACAGGGGAATTCAGCCCCAGCATTTT. Amino acids: CASSPRDRGIQPQHF.

Only a few counts were recorded for this clonotype. The chain carries TRBV7-2 and TRBJ2-7; D possibly corresponds to TRBD2 (5 bases). The CDR3 extends over 14 amino acids. The germline V gene encodes CDR1 SGHTA and CDR2 FQGNSA. The V gene lost 6 bases and the J gene lost 0 bases, with 12 bases spanning the gap. The chain's CDR3 is CASSPGLSSYEQYF. CDR3 in DNA: TGTGCCAGCAGTCCCGGACTCTCCTCCTACGAGCAGTACTTC. Full variable domain (rest looked up from reference TRBV7-2 and TRBJ2-7): GAGVSQSPSNKVTEKGKDVELRCDPISGHTALYWYRQSLGQGLEFLIYFQGNSAPDKSGLPSDRFSAERTGGSVSTLTIQRTQQEDSAVYLCASSPGLSSYEQYFGPGTRLTVT.

This clonotype has a count of ten or more. The rearrangement links TRBV14 to TRBJ2-7; weak D call: TRBD2 (6 bases). Per germline, CDR1 SGHDN and CDR2 FVKESK. The CDR3 is 15 residues long. V was cut by 4 bases and J by 2 bases, with 15 bases left in between. Here the CDR3 reads CASSLLPGGPYEQYF. The CDR3 DNA sequence: TGTGCCAGCAGCCTCCTACCCGGGGGACCCTACGAGCAGTACTTC.

This clonotype showed up many times. The chain uses TRBV6-1 and TRBJ2-7, with D maybe TRBD2 (5 bases). In germline, CDR1 is MNHNS, CDR2 SASEGT. CDR3 length: 13 residues. Trimming stripped 6 bases from V and 4 bases from J, with 13 bases between. The CDR3 DNA reads as TGTGCCAGCAGCCTAGCACGAGGGTACGAGCAGTACTTC. Its translation is CASSLARGYEQYF.

This clonotype was counted a few times. The chain couples TRBV19 to TRBJ1-1, with no clear D. CDR3 length equals 13 residues. V was shortened by 5 bases and J by 0 bases, with 7 bases between the two germline ends. The germline gives CDR1 LNHDA, CDR2 SQIVND (reference sequence). The CDR3 region is CASSLPLNTEAFF. CDR3 in DNA: TGTGCCAGTAGTTTACCCCTGAACACTGAAGCTTTCTTT.

This clonotype was observed a few times. This sequence joins TRBV24-1 and TRBJ2-5; a possible D gene is TRBD1 (6 bases). The V and J ends lost 5 bases and 2 bases respectively, with 23 bases between them. The CDR3 length is 18 residues. Per the germline V gene, CDR1 is KGHDR and CDR2 is SFDVKD. CDR3 DNA sequence: TGTGCCACCAGTGCAGTGGCTGGGGCAGGGGAAGGGCAAGAGACCCAGTACTTC. This codes for CATSAVAGAGEGQETQYF.

The chain uses TRBV6-5 and TRBJ2-5; 7 bases align to TRBD2. This CDR3 region has 16 residues. Germline CDR1 MNHEY, CDR2 SVGAGI. J lost 5 bases, V lost 4 bases, and 13 bases had no gene match. In nucleotides, the CDR3 is TGTGCCAGCAGTTTTGGGGCCGGGGGGTTAGTGGAGACCCAGTACTTC. This codes for CASSFGAGGLVETQYF.

This clonotype was counted ten times or more. J is TRBJ2-1 and V is TRBV12-3 or TRBV12-4; 7 nucleotides agree with TRBD1. This CDR3 contains 14 residues. V was clipped by 7 bases and J by 7 bases; unmatched bases: 10. The CDR3 is CASIPGQAWNEQFF. The DNA for the CDR3 is TGTGCCAGCATCCCCGGACAGGCTTGGAATGAGCAGTTCTTC.

This clonotype was recorded many times. The CDR3 sequence is CASSSGTGIYEQYF. The CDR3 bases are TGTGCCAGCAGCTCCGGGACAGGTATATACGAGCAGTACTTC. V gene TRBV12-3 or TRBV12-4 combines with J gene TRBJ2-7; TRBD1 matches 8 bases. J was trimmed by 4 bases and V by 6 bases; bases with no gene match: 8. The CDR3 length is 14 residues.

In its sample, this clonotype was seen many times. This chain uses TRBV5-1 with TRBJ1-1, with 7 bases fitting TRBD1. V was clipped by 0 bases and J by 6 bases; unmatched bases: 2. Germline lookup yields CDR1 SGHRS and CDR2 YFSETQ. The CDR3 is made up of 13 amino acids. CDR3 residues: CASSLETGSEAFF. CDR3 nucleotide sequence: TGCGCCAGCAGCTTGGAGACAGGGTCTGAAGCTTTCTTT.

Remarks on this clonotype: The CDR3 does not close with the conserved phenylalanine or tryptophan, likely indicating a read error. The chain joins TRBV11-3 to TRBJ2-1; no reliable D call. Germline loops: CDR1 SGHNT, CDR2 YENEEA. CDR3 length: 13 amino acids. V lost 1 base to trimming and J lost 4 bases, with 5 bases between them. CDR3: CASSLGTYNEQFC. In DNA, the CDR3 is TGTGCCAGCAGCTTAGGCACTTACAATGAGCAGTTCTGC.

This clonotype showed up many times. This sequence joins TRBV28 and TRBJ1-1; D perhaps matches TRBD1 (5 bases). Per the germline V gene, CDR1 is MDHEN and CDR2 is SYDVKM. Trimming removed 5 bases at V and 3 bases at J, with 10 bases between. The CDR3 is made up of 13 amino acids. CDR3 nucleotide sequence: TGTGCCAGCAGTATACCAGGGTACACTGAAGCTTTCTTT. It translates to CASSIPGYTEAFF.

This clonotype was seen at least ten times. The gene calls are TRBV13 and TRBJ2-3; D not resolved. The CDR3 runs to 15 residues. Germline CDR1 is PRHDT and CDR2 is FYEKMQ (reference sequence). V lost 0 bases, J lost 2 bases, and 9 bases lay in between. The CDR3 DNA sequence: TGTGCCAGCAGCTTAGGTGGACGGGTCACAGATACGCAGTATTTT. Encoded protein: CASSLGGRVTDTQYF.

This clonotype was seen ten or more times. The rearrangement links TRBV28 to TRBJ2-7; the D is unclear. The length of the CDR3 is 12 residues. V lost 6 bases and J lost 5, with 11 bases in between. Germline lookup yields CDR1 MDHEN and CDR2 SYDVKM. This CDR3 reads CASSRLLNEQYF. In DNA, the CDR3 is TGTGCCAGCAGCCGCCTTTTAAACGAGCAGTACTTC. The full variable domain, in which reference TRBV28 and TRBJ2-7 provide the parts outside the CDR3, is DVKVTQSSRYLVKRTGEKVFLECVQDMDHENMFWYRQDPGLGLRLIYFSYDVKMKEKGDIPEGYSVSREKKERFSLILESASTNQTSMYLCASSRLLNEQYFGPGTRLTVT.

The J gene is TRBJ2-7, the V gene TRBV20-1, with 8 bases aligning to TRBD2. Per germline, CDR1 DFQATT and CDR2 SNEGSKA (reference sequence). The CDR3 has 16 residues. The J segment lost 7 bases and the V segment lost 0 bases, leaving 14 bases of the junction unmatched. The chain's CDR3 is CSARDRTSGWVEEQYF. DNA of the CDR3: TGCAGTGCTAGAGATCGTACTAGCGGCTGGGTTGAGGAGCAGTACTTC.

Many counts were recorded for this clonotype. The V call is TRBV20-1, the J call TRBJ2-3, with TRBD1 identical over 8 bases. Trimming at V came to 6 bases and at J to 4 bases, leaving 12 bases not matched to a gene. The CDR3 has 15 amino acids. Germline V gene data show CDR1 as DFQATT and CDR2 as SNEGSKA (reference sequence). The CDR3, as DNA: TGCAGTGCACTAGAGGACAGGGTGGGAGCAGATACGCAGTATTTT. Its translation is CSALEDRVGADTQYF.

This clonotype was seen at least ten times. V usage is TRBV7-9 and J usage is TRBJ1-6; D is uncertain. Germline assignment: CDR1 SEHNR and CDR2 FQNEAQ (reference sequence). This CDR3 comprises 14 residues. V was clipped by 4 bases and J by 8 bases, with 12 bases between them. CDR3 protein: CASSSPEGDSPLHF. DNA of the CDR3: TGTGCCAGCAGCTCACCAGAGGGTGATTCACCCCTCCACTTT.

Comment on this clonotype: This clone may be a read error of a much larger clone one base away. This sequence joins TRBV28 and TRBJ1-2; D ambiguous. Looked up from germline, CDR1 is MDHEN and CDR2 is SYDVKM. This CDR3 contains 11 residues. The CDR3 sequence: CVSSLSYGYTF. As DNA, the CDR3 is TGTGTCAGCAGTTTAAGCTATGGCTACACCTTC.

The chain is built from TRBV2 and TRBJ1-2, with TRBD1 identical over 8 bases. V dropped 2 bases and J dropped 4; count of bases not matched to a gene: 6. Germline CDR1 SNHLY, CDR2 FYNNEI. The CDR3 length is 15 residues. DNA for the CDR3: TGTGCCAGCAGTGAAACAGGGGGGCCTCTCTATGGCTACACCTTC. Protein product: CASSETGGPLYGYTF.

This clonotype has at least ten counts. The rearrangement links TRBV29-1 to TRBJ1-1; D is possibly TRBD1 (5 bases). Trimming cost V 7 bases and J 4 bases, with 13 bases left between them. CDR1 and CDR2 (germline): SQVTM, ANQGSEA. There are 12 residues in the CDR3. The CDR3 DNA follows: TGCAGCGGGCGGGGGTTTTCCACTGAAGCTTTCTTT. It is translated as CSGRGFSTEAFF.

The rearrangement uses TRBV25-1 and TRBJ2-2; 8 bases are shared with TRBD1. The CDR3 length is 18 residues. From germline, CDR1 is MGHDK and CDR2 SYGVNS. The trim removed 6 bases at V and 1 base at J, leaving 13 bases unmatched. DNA of the CDR3: TGTGCCAGCAGCTCCGGACTCCTGGACAGGGTGAACACCGGGGAGCTGTTTTTT. Its protein product is CASSSGLLDRVNTGELFF.

This clonotype was counted ten times or more. This chain connects TRBV6-1 to TRBJ2-7; no clear D gene. Germline lookup yields CDR1 MNHNS and CDR2 SASEGT. V was trimmed by 3 bases and J by 1 base, leaving 13 bases between them. The CDR3 contains 15 residues. The CDR3 bases are TGTGCCAGCAGTGACGCAGGCAGCACATCCTACGAGCAGTACTTC. Protein sequence: CASSDAGSTSYEQYF.

The sample holds many counts of this clonotype. J is TRBJ1-1 and V is TRBV20-1; 7 bases agree with TRBD1. The germline CDR1 and CDR2 sequences are DFQATT and SNEGSKA (reference sequence). With 0 bases clipped from V and 7 bases from J, the junction kept 5 bases outside the gene matches. CDR3 length: 13 residues. The CDR3 loop reads CSARDTGAFEAFF. CDR3 DNA sequence: TGCAGTGCTAGAGATACAGGGGCGTTTGAAGCTTTCTTT.